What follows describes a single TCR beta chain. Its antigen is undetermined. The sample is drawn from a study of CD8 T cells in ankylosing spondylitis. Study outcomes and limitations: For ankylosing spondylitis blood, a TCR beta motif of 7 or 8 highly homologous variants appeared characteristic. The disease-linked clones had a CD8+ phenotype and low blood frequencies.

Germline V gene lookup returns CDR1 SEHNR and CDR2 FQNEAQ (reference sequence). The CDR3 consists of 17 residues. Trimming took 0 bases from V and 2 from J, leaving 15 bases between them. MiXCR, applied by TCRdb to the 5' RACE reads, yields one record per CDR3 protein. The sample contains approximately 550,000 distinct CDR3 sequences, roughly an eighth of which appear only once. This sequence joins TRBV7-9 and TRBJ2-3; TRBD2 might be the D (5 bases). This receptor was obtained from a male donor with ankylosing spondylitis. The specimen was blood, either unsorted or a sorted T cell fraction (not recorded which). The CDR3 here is CASSLAGSRAFTDTQYF. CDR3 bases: TGTGCCAGCAGCTTAGCAGGTTCGCGGGCATTCACAGATACGCAGTATTTT. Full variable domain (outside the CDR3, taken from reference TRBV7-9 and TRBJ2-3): DTGVSQNPRHKITKRGQNVTFRCDPISEHNRLYWYRQTLGQGPEFLTYFQNEAQLEKSRLLSDRFSAERPKGSFSTLEIQRTEQGDSAMYLCASSLAGSRAFTDTQYFGPGTRLTVL.